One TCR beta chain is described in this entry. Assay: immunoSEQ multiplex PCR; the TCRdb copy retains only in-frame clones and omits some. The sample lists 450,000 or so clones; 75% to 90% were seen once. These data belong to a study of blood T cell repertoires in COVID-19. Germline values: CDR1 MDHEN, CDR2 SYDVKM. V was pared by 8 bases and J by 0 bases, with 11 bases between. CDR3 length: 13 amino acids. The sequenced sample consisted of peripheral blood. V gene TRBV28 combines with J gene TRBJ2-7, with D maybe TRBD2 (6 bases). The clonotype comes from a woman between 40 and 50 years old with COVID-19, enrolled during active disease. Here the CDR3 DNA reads TGTGCCAGCGTGGGGGGACCCTCCTACGAGCAGTACTTC. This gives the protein CASVGGPSYEQYF.